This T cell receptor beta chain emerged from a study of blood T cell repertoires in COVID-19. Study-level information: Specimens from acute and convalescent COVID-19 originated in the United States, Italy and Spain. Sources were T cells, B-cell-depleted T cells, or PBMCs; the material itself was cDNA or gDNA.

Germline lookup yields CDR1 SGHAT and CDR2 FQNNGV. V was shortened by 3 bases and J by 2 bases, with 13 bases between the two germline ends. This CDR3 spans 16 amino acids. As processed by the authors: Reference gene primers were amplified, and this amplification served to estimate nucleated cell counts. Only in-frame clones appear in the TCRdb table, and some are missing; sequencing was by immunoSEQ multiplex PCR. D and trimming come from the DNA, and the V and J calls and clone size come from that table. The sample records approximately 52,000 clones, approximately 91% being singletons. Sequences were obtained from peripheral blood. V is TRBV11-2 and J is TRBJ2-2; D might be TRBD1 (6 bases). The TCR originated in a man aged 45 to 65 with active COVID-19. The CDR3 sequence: CASSLSGTTNTGELFF. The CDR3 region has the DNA TGTGCCAGCAGCTTGTCCGGGACAACAAACACCGGGGAGCTGTTTTTT.